Shown below are 27 T cell receptor beta chains from a single sample sequenced in a study of blood T cell repertoires in COVID-19. The table came from immunoSEQ multiplex PCR; TCRdb's copy has only in-frame clones and leaves some out. The sample has about 380,000 clones, more than 75% seen once. The sequenced sample was PBMCs or T cells enriched from blood (not recorded which). These receptors originate from a woman aged 18-29 years who had recovered from COVID-19.

The chain has TRBV21-1 and TRBJ2-3; the tabulated D call, TRBD1, remains unverified against the DNA. TRBV21-1 is assigned pseudogene status. The CDR3 sequence is 14 residues long. This CDR3 is CASSYRTGTDTQYF. The CDR3 nucleotides read TGTGCCAGCAGCTACCGGACAGGGACAGATACGCAGTATTTT.

The chain uses TRBV6-2 or TRBV6-3 and TRBJ1-5; D is possibly TRBD1 (5 bases). V was pared by 4 bases and J by 2 bases, with 18 bases between. In germline, CDR1 is MNHEY, CDR2 SVGEGT. The CDR3 runs to 17 residues. The CDR3 region has the DNA TGTGCCAGCAGTTTGATCGGGACTGGGTATGGCAATCAGCCCCAGCATTTT. Its translation is CASSLIGTGYGNQPQHF.

The CDR3 loop reads CASSYAQINYEQYF. The CDR3 DNA follows: TGTGCCAGCAGTTATGCCCAGATTAACTACGAGCAGTACTTC. The V and J genes are TRBV6-2 or TRBV6-3 and TRBJ2-7; no clear D gene. Germline V gives CDR1 MNHEY, CDR2 SVGEGT. V lost 3 bases, J lost 3 bases, and 12 bases lay in between. The CDR3 is made up of 14 amino acids.

This rearrangement joins TRBV9 to TRBJ2-7; 11 bases fit TRBD2. The V and J ends lost 0 bases and 3 bases, in that order; junction bases with no gene match: 8. The CDR3 totals 17 residues. Germline assignment: CDR1 SGDLS and CDR2 YYNGEE. CDR3 amino acids: CASSVGLAGGDLYEQYF. CDR3 nucleotides: TGTGCCAGCAGCGTAGGGCTAGCGGGGGGAGACCTCTACGAGCAGTACTTC.

J is TRBJ2-7 and V is TRBV2, with 7 bases identical to TRBD1. The germline V gene encodes CDR1 SNHLY and CDR2 FYNNEI. The CDR3 runs to 14 residues. J gave up 2 bases and V 6 bases, and 7 bases lay outside the gene matches. This chain's CDR3 is CASRDRANAYEQYF. The CDR3 region has the DNA TGTGCCAGCAGAGACAGGGCAAACGCCTACGAGCAGTACTTC.

The gene calls are TRBV18 and TRBJ2-5; 7 bases are shared with TRBD2. V dropped 6 bases and J dropped 5; count of bases not matched to a gene: 9. Germline CDR1 and CDR2: KGHSH and LQKENI. The CDR3 is made up of 14 amino acids. The CDR3, as DNA: TGTGCCAGCTCTACCACTCAGGGAGGGGAGACCCAGTACTTC. It codes for CASSTTQGGETQYF.

This clone was detected only once. The rearrangement joins TRBV6-5 to TRBJ2-2, with D unresolved. From germline, CDR1 is MNHEY and CDR2 SVGAGI. The ends were cut back, 5 bases at V and 1 base at J, with 8 bases in the middle. The CDR3 runs 14 residues. The CDR3 bases are TGTGCCAGCAGTCCCTTTAAGAACACCGGGGAGCTGTTTTTT. The encoded protein is CASSPFKNTGELFF.

The chain joins TRBV19 to TRBJ1-5; 9 nucleotides align to TRBD1. V was clipped by 3 bases and J by 4 bases; unmatched bases: 7. CDR3 length: 16 amino acids. Per the germline V gene, CDR1 is LNHDA and CDR2 is SQIVND (reference sequence). DNA for the CDR3: TGTGCCAGTAGTATGACAATTGGGACAGGGAATCAGCCCCAGCATTTT. Encoded protein: CASSMTIGTGNQPQHF.

This sequence joins TRBV28 and TRBJ2-7, with a possible D match to TRBD2 (6 bases). Germline values: CDR1 MDHEN, CDR2 SYDVKM. CDR3 length: 13 amino acids. V shed 6 bases and J shed 3 bases, with 12 bases lying between them. CDR3 amino acids: CASSEDYLYEQYF. The CDR3 DNA reads as TGTGCCAGCAGCGAGGACTATCTCTACGAGCAGTACTTC.

The chain is built from TRBV7-8 and TRBJ2-7, with D uncertain. Germline V gives CDR1 SGHVS, CDR2 FQNEAQ. V was clipped by 1 base and J by 5 bases, with 9 bases between them. This CDR3 region has 13 residues. The CDR3 bases are TGTGCCAGCAGCTTAGACTGGGCAGACGAGCAGTACTTC. As protein: CASSLDWADEQYF. The variable domain in full, with the rest retrieved from reference TRBV7-8 and TRBJ2-7, is GAGVSQSPRYKVAKRGQDVALRCDPISGHVSLFWYQQALGQGPEFLTYFQNEAQLDKSGLPSDRFFAERPEGSVSTLKIQRTQQEDSAVYLCASSLDWADEQYFGPGTRLTVT.

The V call is TRBV27, the J call TRBJ2-7; 9 bases agree with TRBD1. Per germline, CDR1 MNHEY and CDR2 SMNVEV (reference sequence). J gave up 5 bases and V 3 bases, and 11 bases lay outside the gene matches. The CDR3 extends over 16 amino acids. The CDR3 sequence is CASSLSLGQGNDEQYF. The CDR3 DNA follows: TGTGCCAGCAGTTTGTCTTTGGGACAGGGCAACGACGAGCAGTACTTC.

CDR3 residues: CASSPRTGGGSSPLHF. CDR3 DNA sequence: TGTGCCAGCAGTCCAAGGACAGGGGGCGGAAGTTCACCCCTCCACTTT. The rearrangement links TRBV27 to TRBJ1-6; TRBD1 matches 11 bases. The CDR3 is 16 residues long. J lost 9 bases, V lost 5 bases, and 9 bases had no gene match. Germline loops: CDR1 MNHEY, CDR2 SMNVEV (reference sequence).

The rearrangement links TRBV9 to TRBJ2-2, with D uncertain. V was clipped by 0 bases and J by 0 bases, with 9 bases between them. The germline CDR1 and CDR2 sequences are SGDLS and YYNGEE. The CDR3 length is 16 residues. CDR3 DNA: TGTGCCAGCAGCGTAGCGAGAGCCTCGAACACCGGGGAGCTGTTTTTT. This gives the protein CASSVARASNTGELFF.

This clone was counted once. The J gene is TRBJ1-2, the V gene TRBV6-7; 8 bases agree with TRBD1. TRBV6-7 is an open reading frame whose function is uncertain. The V gene end was trimmed by 2 bases and the J gene end by 1 base; junction bases not matched to a gene: 3. The CDR3 totals 15 residues. CDR3 protein: CASSYQGAHNYGYTF. CDR3 in DNA: TGTGCCAGCAGTTACCAGGGGGCCCATAACTATGGCTACACCTTC.

The V call is TRBV19, the J call TRBJ1-1; 7 bases are shared with TRBD1. V was clipped by 1 base and J by 0 bases; unmatched bases: 2. This CDR3 is built from 15 residues. Germline CDR1 reads LNHDA; CDR2 reads SQIVND (reference sequence). CDR3 in amino acids: CASSIGGTVNTEAFF. The CDR3 DNA is TGTGCCAGTAGTATAGGAGGGACAGTGAACACTGAAGCTTTCTTT.

V usage is TRBV5-1 and J usage is TRBJ2-3, with 9 bases matching TRBD2. The CDR3 is 17 residues long. Germline CDR1 SGHRS, CDR2 YFSETQ. V was pared by 0 bases and J by 1 base, with 6 bases of the junction left unmatched. The CDR3, as DNA: TGCGCCAGCAGCTTGGGTTATCGGACTAGCGGCACAGATACGCAGTATTTT. Translation gives CASSLGYRTSGTDTQYF.

This rearrangement joins TRBV11-2 to TRBJ1-3; tentatively, D is TRBD1 (5 bases). Per germline, CDR1 SGHAT and CDR2 FQNNGV. V was shortened by 6 bases and J by 0 bases, with 12 bases between the two germline ends. CDR3 length equals 15 residues. The CDR3 DNA sequence: TGTGCCAGCAGACGAAGACAGCCCTCTGGAAACACCATATATTTT. Its translation is CASRRRQPSGNTIYF. The whole variable domain, filled in from reference TRBV11-2 and TRBJ1-3, reads EAGVAQSPRYKIIEKRQSVAFWCNPISGHATLYWYQQILGQGPKLLIQFQNNGVVDDSQLPKDRFSAERLKGVDSTLKIQPAKLEDSAVYLCASRRRQPSGNTIYFGEGSWLTVV.

This clone has a single count. The chain recombines TRBV19 with TRBJ1-3, with no clear D. Trimming pared 1 base from V and 0 bases from J, leaving 7 bases between. The germline V gene encodes CDR1 LNHDA and CDR2 SQIVND (reference sequence). This CDR3 contains 15 residues. CDR3 DNA: TGTGCCAGTAGTATAGGCTCCAGCTCTGGAAACACCATATATTTT. This translates into CASSIGSSSGNTIYF.

The chain recombines TRBV6-5 with TRBJ1-5, with D hard to call. The CDR3 spans 15 residues. V was clipped by 7 bases and J by 0 bases, with 13 bases between them. Germline V gene lookup returns CDR1 MNHEY and CDR2 SVGAGI. The DNA for the CDR3 is TGTGCCAGCATGTTATCAGGCAATAGCAATCAGCCCCAGCATTTT. It yields the protein CASMLSGNSNQPQHF.

The V gene is TRBV5-4, the J gene TRBJ2-1; 16 positions match TRBD2. The V gene end was trimmed by 2 bases and the J gene end by 1 base; junction bases not matched to a gene: 6. The CDR3 runs 19 residues. Germline V CDR1 and CDR2: SGHNT, YYREEE (reference sequence). CDR3 nucleotide sequence: TGTGCCAGCAGCTTCGGGACTAGCGGGGGGGCCGTTTCCTACAATGAGCAGTTCTTC. It codes for CASSFGTSGGAVSYNEQFF.

This clone has only one observation. The J gene is TRBJ2-1, the V gene TRBV7-8; 8 nucleotides match TRBD2. After removal of 1 base from V and 1 base from J, the junction contained 3 bases not matched to a gene. CDR3 length: 16 residues. The V gene's germline CDR1 is SGHVS and CDR2 FQNEAQ. CDR3 DNA sequence: TGTGCCAGCAGCTTAGTGGCTAGCGGGTCCTACAATGAGCAGTTCTTC. Translation: CASSLVASGSYNEQFF.

The chain is built from TRBV6-5 and TRBJ1-1; 11 bases align to TRBD1. The germline CDR1 and CDR2 sequences are MNHEY and SVGAGI. V lost 6 bases, J lost 7 bases, and 4 bases stayed unmatched. This CDR3 region has 13 residues. The CDR3 region has the DNA TGTGCCAGCAGCAGGACAGGGGGCGATGAAGCTTTCTTT. Protein sequence: CASSRTGGDEAFF.

The chain has TRBV3-1 (or the pseudogene TRBV3-2) and TRBJ2-5, with 8 bases matching TRBD2. Germline trimming cut 5 bases from V and 2 bases from J; bases unmatched to any gene: 4. The CDR3 is 14 amino acids. Per germline, CDR1 LGHDT and CDR2 YNNKEL (reference sequence). This CDR3 is CASSFSGGQETQYF. CDR3 nucleotide sequence: TGTGCCAGCAGCTTCAGCGGGGGACAAGAGACCCAGTACTTC.

The V and J genes are TRBV10-3 and TRBJ1-3, with 7 bases lining up with TRBD1. Germline trimming cut 5 bases from V and 2 bases from J; bases unmatched to any gene: 3. This CDR3 comprises 14 residues. In germline, CDR1 is ENHRY, CDR2 SYGVKD. The CDR3 reads CAISQQGTGNTIYF. CDR3 DNA sequence: TGTGCCATCAGTCAACAGGGGACTGGAAACACCATATATTTT.

The chain recombines TRBV27 with TRBJ1-1, with 9 bases matching TRBD1. This CDR3 contains 15 residues. Losses at the gene ends were 2 bases for V and 1 base for J; bases not matched to a gene: 2. The germline gives CDR1 MNHEY, CDR2 SMNVEV (reference sequence). CDR3 in amino acids: CASSLRGQGNTEAFF. CDR3 DNA sequence: TGTGCCAGCAGTTTAAGGGGACAGGGGAACACTGAAGCTTTCTTT.

This rearrangement joins TRBV25-1 to TRBJ2-1; 11 bases map to TRBD1. The CDR3 is 15 residues long. CDR1 is MGHDK and CDR2 is SYGVNS in the germline V gene. V gave up 1 base and J gave up 9 bases; unmatched junction bases: 5. CDR3 coding DNA: TGTGCCAGCAGTGAATCGGGACAGGGGGGAACTGAGCAGTTCTTC. Translating gives CASSESGQGGTEQFF.

The chain is built from TRBV7-9 and TRBJ2-5, with a weak D call TRBD1 (6 bases). This CDR3 has 17 amino acids. The V gene lost 5 bases and the J gene lost 2 bases, with 21 bases spanning the gap. The germline V gene encodes CDR1 SEHNR and CDR2 FQNEAQ (reference sequence). The CDR3 protein is CASSAVAGRGNQETQYF. CDR3 nucleotide sequence: TGTGCCAGCAGCGCGGTGGCGGGCAGGGGTAATCAAGAGACCCAGTACTTC.